The 2 T cell receptor beta chains below were found in one sample sequenced in a study of tumor-infiltrating lymphocytes in primary liver carcinoma. A constant-region primer primed TCR beta cDNA synthesis from about 490 ng of total RNA. Three nested multiplex PCR rounds, a slightly modified ARM-PCR, produced the libraries for TCR beta. Running 10 cycles apiece, the first two PCR rounds relied on TRBV1-TRBV30 forward primers together with a C-beta reverse primer. TCRdb fed the multiplex PCR reads into MiXCR, producing one record per CDR3 protein. Counted here are about 110,000 distinct CDR3 sequences, around 60% occurring once; the ten biggest clones make up roughly a tenth. From unsorted bulk tissue weighing 20-30 mg, DNA and RNA were co-extracted. What was sequenced was liver tumor tissue from sampling region 1. This sample's subset: tumor region T1, superior pole. The receptors derive from a woman in her sixties with primary liver carcinoma and hepatitis B virus infection.

In this sample, this clonotype turned up many times. V usage is TRBV6-1 and J usage is TRBJ1-2; D is uncertain. The germline CDR1 and CDR2 sequences are MNHNS and SASEGT. CDR3 length equals 11 residues. Trimming took 7 bases from V and 1 from J, leaving 4 bases between them. The CDR3: CASIFNYGYTF. CDR3 bases: TGTGCCAGCATATTTAACTATGGCTACACCTTC.

In regard to this clonotype: A much larger clone lies one base from this, so it may be a read error. The chain joins TRBV28 to TRBJ1-4; D not resolved. Looked up from germline, CDR1 is MDHEN and CDR2 is SYDVKM. The CDR3 covers 12 residues. CDR3 DNA sequence: TGTGCCCGCAGTCCCCCGAGAGGAAAACTGTTTTTT. Amino acids: CARSPPRGKLFF.